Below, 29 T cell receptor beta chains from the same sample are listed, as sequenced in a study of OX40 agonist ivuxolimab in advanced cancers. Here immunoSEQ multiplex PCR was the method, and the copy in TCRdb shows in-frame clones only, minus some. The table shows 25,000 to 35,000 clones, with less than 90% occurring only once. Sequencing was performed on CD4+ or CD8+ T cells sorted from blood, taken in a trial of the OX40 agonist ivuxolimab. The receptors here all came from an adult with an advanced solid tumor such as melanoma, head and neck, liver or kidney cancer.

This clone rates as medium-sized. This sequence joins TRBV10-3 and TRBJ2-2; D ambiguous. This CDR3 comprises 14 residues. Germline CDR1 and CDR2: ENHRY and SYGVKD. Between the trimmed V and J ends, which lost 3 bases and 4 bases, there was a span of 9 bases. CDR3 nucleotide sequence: TGTGCCATCAGTGACGAGGTTCCCACCGGGGAGCTGTTTTTT. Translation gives CAISDEVPTGELFF.

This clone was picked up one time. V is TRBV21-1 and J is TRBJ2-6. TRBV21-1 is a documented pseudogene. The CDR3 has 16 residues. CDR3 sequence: CASSKLAPSGANVLTF. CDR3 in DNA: TGTGCCAGCAGCAAACTGGCGCCCTCTGGGGCCAACGTCCTGACTTTC.

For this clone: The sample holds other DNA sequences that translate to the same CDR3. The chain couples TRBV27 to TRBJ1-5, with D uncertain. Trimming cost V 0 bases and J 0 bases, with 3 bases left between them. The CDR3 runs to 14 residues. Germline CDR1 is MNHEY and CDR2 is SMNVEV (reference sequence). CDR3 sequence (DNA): TGTGCCAGCAGTTTATCCGGTAGCAATCAGCCCCAGCATTTT. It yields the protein CASSLSGSNQPQHF.

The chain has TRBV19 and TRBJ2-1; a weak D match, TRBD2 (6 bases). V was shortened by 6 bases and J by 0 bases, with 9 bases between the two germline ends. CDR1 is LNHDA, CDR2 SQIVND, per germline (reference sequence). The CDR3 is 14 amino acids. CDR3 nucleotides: TGTGCCAGTAGCGGGACTGACTCCTACAATGAGCAGTTCTTC. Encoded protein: CASSGTDSYNEQFF.

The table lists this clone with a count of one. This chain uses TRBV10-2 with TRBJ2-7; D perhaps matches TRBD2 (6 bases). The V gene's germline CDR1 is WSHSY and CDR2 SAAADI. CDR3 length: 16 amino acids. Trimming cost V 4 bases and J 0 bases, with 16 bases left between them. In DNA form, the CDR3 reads TGCGCCAGCAGTGCTGCCGGGACTTTAAACTCCTACGAGCAGTACTTC. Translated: CASSAAGTLNSYEQYF.

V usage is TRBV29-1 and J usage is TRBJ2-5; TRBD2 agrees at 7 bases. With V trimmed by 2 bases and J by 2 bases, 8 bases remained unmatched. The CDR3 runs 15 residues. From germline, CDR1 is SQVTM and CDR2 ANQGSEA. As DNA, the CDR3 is TGCAGCGTTGAACCTAGGTGGGGGGGGCAAGAGACCCAGTACTTC. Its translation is CSVEPRWGGQETQYF.

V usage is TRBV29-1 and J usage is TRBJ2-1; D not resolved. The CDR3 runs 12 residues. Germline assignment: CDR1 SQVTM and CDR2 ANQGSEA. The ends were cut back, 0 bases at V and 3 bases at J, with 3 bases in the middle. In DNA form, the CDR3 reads TGCAGCGTTGAAGAATACTACAATGAGCAGTTCTTC. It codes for CSVEEYYNEQFF.

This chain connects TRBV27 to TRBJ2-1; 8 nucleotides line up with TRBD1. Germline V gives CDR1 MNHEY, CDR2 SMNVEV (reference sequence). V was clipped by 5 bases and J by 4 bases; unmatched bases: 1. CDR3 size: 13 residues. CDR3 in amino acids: CASSQGAYNEQFF. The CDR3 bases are TGTGCCAGCAGTCAGGGGGCTTACAATGAGCAGTTCTTC.

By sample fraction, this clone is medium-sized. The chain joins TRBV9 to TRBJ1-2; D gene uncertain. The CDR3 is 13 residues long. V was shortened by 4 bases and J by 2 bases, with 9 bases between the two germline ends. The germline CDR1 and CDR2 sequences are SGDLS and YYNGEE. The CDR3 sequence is CASSPTGNYGYTF. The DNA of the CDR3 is TGTGCCAGCAGCCCGACTGGGAACTATGGCTACACCTTC.

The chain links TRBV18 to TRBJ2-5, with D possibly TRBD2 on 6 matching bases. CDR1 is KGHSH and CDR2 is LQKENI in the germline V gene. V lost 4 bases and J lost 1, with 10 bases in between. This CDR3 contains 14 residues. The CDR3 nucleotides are TGTGCCAGCTCACTTACGGGACTCCAAGAGACCCAGTACTTC. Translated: CASSLTGLQETQYF.

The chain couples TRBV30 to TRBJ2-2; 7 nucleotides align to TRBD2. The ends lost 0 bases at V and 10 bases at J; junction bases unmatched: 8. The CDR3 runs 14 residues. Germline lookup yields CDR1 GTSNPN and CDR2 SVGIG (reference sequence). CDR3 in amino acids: CAWSVQAAGVELFF. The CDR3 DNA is TGTGCCTGGAGTGTACAGGCGGCGGGAGTGGAGCTGTTTTTT.

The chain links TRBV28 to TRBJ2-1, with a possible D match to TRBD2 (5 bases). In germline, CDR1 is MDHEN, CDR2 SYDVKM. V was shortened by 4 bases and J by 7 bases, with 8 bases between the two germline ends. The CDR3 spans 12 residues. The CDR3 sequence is CASSSDWNEQFF. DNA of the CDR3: TGTGCCAGCAGTTCGGACTGGAATGAGCAGTTCTTC.

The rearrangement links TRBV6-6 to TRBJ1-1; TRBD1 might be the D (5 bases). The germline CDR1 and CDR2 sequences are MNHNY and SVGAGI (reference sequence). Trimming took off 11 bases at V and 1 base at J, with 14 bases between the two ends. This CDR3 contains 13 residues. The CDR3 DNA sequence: TGTGCCTCATCCCAAGGGGAGAACACTGAAGCTTTCTTT. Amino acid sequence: CASSQGENTEAFF.

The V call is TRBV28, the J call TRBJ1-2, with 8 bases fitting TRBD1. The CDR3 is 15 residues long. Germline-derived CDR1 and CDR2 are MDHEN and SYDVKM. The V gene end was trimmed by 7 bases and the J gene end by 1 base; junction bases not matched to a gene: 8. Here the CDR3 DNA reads TGTGCCAGCACGATCGACAGGGGAAGTAACTATGGCTACACCTTC. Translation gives CASTIDRGSNYGYTF.

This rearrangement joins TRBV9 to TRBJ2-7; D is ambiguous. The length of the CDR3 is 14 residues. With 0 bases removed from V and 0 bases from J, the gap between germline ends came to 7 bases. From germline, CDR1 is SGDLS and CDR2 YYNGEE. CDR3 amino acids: CASSVDGYSYEQYF. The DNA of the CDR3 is TGTGCCAGCAGCGTAGACGGGTACTCCTACGAGCAGTACTTC.

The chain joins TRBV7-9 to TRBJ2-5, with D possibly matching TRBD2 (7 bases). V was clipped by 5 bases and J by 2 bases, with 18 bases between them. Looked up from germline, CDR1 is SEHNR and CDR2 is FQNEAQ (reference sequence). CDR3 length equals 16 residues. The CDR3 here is CASSPRGGEEQETQYF. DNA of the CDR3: TGTGCCAGCAGCCCGAGGGGGGGCGAGGAGCAAGAGACCCAGTACTTC.

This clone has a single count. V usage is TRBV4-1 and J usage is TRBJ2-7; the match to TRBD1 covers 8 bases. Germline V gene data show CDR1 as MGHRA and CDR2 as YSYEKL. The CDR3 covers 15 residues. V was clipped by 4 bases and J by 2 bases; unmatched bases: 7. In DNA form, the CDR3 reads TGCGCCAGCAGCCTTACCGGGACAGGAGCCTACGAGCAGTACTTC. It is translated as CASSLTGTGAYEQYF.

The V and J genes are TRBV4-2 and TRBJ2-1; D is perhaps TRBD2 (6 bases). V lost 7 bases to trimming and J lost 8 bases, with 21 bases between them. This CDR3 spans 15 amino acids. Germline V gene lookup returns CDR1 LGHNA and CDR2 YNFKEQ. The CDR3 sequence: CASTTGLGNMDEQFF. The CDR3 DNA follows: TGTGCCAGCACCACGGGACTGGGGAATATGGATGAGCAGTTCTTC.

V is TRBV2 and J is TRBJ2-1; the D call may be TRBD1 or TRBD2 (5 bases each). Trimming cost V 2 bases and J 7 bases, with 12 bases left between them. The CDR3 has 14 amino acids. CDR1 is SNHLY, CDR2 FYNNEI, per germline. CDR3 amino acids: CASSEWDERNEQFF. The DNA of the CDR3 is TGTGCCAGCAGTGAATGGGACGAGCGGAATGAGCAGTTCTTC. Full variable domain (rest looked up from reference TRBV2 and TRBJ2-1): EPEVTQTPSHQVTQMGQEVILRCVPISNHLYFYWYRQILGQKVEFLVSFYNNEISEKSEIFDDQFSVERPDGSNFTLKIRSTKLEDSAMYFCASSEWDERNEQFFGPGTRLTVL.

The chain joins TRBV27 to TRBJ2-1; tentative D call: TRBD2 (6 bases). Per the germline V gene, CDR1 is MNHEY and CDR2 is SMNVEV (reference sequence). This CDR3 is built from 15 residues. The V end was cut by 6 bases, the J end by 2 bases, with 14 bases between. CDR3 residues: CASRMWDSPYNEQFF. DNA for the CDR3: TGTGCCAGCAGGATGTGGGACTCCCCCTACAATGAGCAGTTCTTC.

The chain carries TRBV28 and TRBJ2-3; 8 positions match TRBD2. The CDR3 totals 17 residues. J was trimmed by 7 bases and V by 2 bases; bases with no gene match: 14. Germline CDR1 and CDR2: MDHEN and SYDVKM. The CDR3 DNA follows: TGTGCCAGCAGTTTAAGGGGGTCCAGCGGGAGTTGGTATACGCAGTATTTT. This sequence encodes CASSLRGSSGSWYTQYF.

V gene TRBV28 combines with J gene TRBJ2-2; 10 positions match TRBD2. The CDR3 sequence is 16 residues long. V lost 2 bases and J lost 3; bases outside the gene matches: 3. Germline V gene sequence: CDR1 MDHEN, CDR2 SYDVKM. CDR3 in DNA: TGTGCCAGCAGTTTACCTCTAGCGGGAGACACCGGGGAGCTGTTTTTT. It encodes CASSLPLAGDTGELFF.

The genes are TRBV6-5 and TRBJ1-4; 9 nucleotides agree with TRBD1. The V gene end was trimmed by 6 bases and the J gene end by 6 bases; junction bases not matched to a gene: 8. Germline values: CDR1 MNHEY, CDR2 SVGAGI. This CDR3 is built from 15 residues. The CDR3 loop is CASSSQGAGDEKLFF. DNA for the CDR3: TGTGCCAGCAGCTCACAGGGGGCCGGCGATGAAAAACTGTTTTTT.

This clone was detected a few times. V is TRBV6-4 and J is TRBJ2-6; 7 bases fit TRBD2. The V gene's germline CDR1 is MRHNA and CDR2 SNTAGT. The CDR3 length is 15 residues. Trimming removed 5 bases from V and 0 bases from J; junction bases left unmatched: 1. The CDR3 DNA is TGTGCCAGCAGTAGCGGGAACTCTGGGGCCAACGTCCTGACTTTC. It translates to CASSSGNSGANVLTF.

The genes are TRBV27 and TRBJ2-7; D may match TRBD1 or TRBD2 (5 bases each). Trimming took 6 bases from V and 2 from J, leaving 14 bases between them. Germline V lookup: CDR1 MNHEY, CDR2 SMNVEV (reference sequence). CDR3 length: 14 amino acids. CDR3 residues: CASRPGTEAYEQYF. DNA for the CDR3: TGTGCCAGCAGGCCCGGGACGGAAGCCTACGAGCAGTACTTC.

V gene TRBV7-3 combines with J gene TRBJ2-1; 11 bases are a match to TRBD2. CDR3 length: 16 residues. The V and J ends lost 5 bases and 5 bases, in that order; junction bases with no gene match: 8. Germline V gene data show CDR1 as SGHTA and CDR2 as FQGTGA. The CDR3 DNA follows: TGTGCCAGCAGCCGGCTAGCGGGAGGAAGGGACAATGAGCAGTTCTTC. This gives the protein CASSRLAGGRDNEQFF.

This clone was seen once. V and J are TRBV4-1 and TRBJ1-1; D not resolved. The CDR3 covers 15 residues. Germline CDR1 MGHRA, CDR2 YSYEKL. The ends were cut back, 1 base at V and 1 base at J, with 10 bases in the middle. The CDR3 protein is CASSQAIQWNTEAFF. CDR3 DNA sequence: TGCGCCAGCAGCCAAGCTATTCAATGGAACACTGAAGCTTTCTTT.

In nucleotides, the CDR3 is TGTGCCAGCAGCTTAGGCAGGGAGTTTATGAACACTGAAGCTTTCTTT. Its translation is CASSLGREFMNTEAFF. V usage is TRBV7-8 and J usage is TRBJ1-1; D is perhaps TRBD1 (5 bases). This CDR3 has 16 residues. The germline V and J ends were trimmed by 1 base and 0 bases, with 12 bases remaining between them. CDR1 is SGHVS, CDR2 FQNEAQ, per germline.

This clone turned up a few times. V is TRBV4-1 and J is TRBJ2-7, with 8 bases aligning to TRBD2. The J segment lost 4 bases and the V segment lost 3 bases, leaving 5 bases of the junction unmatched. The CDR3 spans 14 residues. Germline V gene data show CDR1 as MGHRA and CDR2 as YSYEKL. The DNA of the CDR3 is TGCGCCAGCAGCCACCTGACGGGAGGGTACGAGCAGTACTTC. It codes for CASSHLTGGYEQYF.